The clone carrying this T cell receptor beta chain was counted ten times or more. TCRdb passed the RACE reads through MiXCR, listing each CDR3 protein once. The table shows tens of thousands of distinct CDR3 sequences, with 7.5% to 10% occurring only once. The source of the sample is a study of human T cells and chemical hapten exposure. The CDR3 is made up of 13 amino acids. V was clipped by 8 bases and J by 0 bases, with 8 bases between them. Time point indicated: patch test 2, 6 weeks after DPC sensitization. Treatment meaning: therapeutic diphenylcyclopropenone sensitization with weekly scalp DPC.

The sample consisted of whole blood, taken in connection with sensitization to the hapten diphenylcyclopropenone (DPC). V usage is TRBV12-3 or TRBV12-4 and J usage is TRBJ2-4, with no clear D. The clonotype originates from a man aged 25-45 years with alopecia areata. Some clones in this sample may be carry-over from other donors' samples. The CDR3 bases are TGTGCCAGCGGGTATACAGCCAAAAACATTCAGTACTTC. Translating it yields CASGYTAKNIQYF.